This TCR beta chain is from a study of blood T cell repertoires in COVID-19. Study details: Italy, Spain and the United States were the sources of the convalescent and acute COVID-19 samples.

Trimming cost V 3 bases and J 1 base; bases outside gene matches: 6. Germline lookup yields CDR1 LNHNV and CDR2 YYDKDF (reference sequence). The CDR3 runs to 15 residues. Only in-frame clones appear in the TCRdb table, and some are missing; sequencing was by immunoSEQ multiplex PCR. The sample contains roughly 160,000 clones, about 87% of which appear only once. The sample consisted of peripheral blood. The receptor's source is a woman in her fifties or sixties who had recovered from COVID-19. V and J are TRBV15 and TRBJ2-7; 7 bases are shared with TRBD2. The CDR3 sequence is CATSRERGPSYEQYF. CDR3 in DNA: TGTGCCACCAGCAGGGAGCGGGGCCCTTCCTACGAGCAGTACTTC.